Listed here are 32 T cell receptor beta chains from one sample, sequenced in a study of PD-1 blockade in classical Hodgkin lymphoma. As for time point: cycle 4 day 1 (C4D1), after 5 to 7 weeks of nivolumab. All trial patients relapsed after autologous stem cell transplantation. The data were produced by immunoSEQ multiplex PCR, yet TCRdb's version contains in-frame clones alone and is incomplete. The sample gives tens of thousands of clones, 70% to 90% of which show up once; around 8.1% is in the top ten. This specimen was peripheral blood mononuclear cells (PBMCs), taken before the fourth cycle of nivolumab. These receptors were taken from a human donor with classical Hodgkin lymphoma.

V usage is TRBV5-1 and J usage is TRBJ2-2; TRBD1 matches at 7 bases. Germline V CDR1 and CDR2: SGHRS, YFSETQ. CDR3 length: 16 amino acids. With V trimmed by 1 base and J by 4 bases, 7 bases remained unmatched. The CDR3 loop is CASSLTGEGSTGELFF. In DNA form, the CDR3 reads TGCGCCAGCAGCTTGACAGGGGAAGGTAGCACCGGGGAGCTGTTTTTT.

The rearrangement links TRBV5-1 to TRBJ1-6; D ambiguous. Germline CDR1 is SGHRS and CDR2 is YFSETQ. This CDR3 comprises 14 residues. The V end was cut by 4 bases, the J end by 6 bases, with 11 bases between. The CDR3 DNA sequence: TGCGCCAGCAGCGTAGACCCACCTAATTCACCCCTCCACTTT. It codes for CASSVDPPNSPLHF.

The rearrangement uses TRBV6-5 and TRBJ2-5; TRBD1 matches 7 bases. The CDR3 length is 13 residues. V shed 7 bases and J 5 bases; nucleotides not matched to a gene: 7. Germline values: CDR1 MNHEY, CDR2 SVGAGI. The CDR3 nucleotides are TGTGCCAGCATCGACAGGGTTGGGGAGACCCAGTACTTC. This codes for CASIDRVGETQYF.

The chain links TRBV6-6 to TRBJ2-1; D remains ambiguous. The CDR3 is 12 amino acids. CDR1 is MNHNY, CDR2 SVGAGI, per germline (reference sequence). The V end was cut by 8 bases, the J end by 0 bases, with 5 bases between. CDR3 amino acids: CASQTSYNEQFF. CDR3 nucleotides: TGTGCCAGCCAAACCTCCTACAATGAGCAGTTCTTC.

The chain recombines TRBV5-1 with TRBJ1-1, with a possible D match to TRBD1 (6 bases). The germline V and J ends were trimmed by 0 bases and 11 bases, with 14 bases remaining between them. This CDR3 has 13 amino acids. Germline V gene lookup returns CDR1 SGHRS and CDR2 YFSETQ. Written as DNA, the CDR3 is TGCGCCAGCAGCTTGGCGACAGGTGGACGGGCTTTCTTT. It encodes CASSLATGGRAFF.

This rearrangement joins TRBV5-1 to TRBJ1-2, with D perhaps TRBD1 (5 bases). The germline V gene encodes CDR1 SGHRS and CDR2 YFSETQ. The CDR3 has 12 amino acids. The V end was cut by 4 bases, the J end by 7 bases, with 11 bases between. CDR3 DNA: TGCGCCAGCAGCATGGTGGGGGGTGGCTACACCTTC. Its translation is CASSMVGGGYTF.

CDR3 coding DNA: TGTGCCAGCAGCTTTGGTCCGAGAGGGTTGAACGAGCAGTACTTC. This translates into CASSFGPRGLNEQYF. The chain links TRBV7-9 to TRBJ2-7; a possible D gene is TRBD2 (5 bases). This CDR3 contains 15 residues. V was pared by 3 bases and J by 5 bases, with 17 bases between. Germline loops: CDR1 SEHNR, CDR2 FQNEAQ (reference sequence).

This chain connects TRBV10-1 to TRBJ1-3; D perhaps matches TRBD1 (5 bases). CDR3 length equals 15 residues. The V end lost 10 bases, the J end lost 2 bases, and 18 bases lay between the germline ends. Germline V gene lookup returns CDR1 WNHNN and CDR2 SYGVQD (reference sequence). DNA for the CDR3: TGCGCCATTGCCGGGGGAGGGAACGCTGGAAACACCATATATTTT. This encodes CAIAGGGNAGNTIYF.

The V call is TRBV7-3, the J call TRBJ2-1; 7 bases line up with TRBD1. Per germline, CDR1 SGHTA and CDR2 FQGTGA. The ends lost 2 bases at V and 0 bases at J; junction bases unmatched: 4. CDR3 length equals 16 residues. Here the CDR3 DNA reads TGTGCCAGCAGCTTACTGGGACAGAGCTCCTACAATGAGCAGTTCTTC. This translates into CASSLLGQSSYNEQFF.

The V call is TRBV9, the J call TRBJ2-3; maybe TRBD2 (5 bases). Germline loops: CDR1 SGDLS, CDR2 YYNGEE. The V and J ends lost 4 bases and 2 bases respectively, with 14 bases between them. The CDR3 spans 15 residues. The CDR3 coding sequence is TGTGCCAGCAGCCAAAGTACTAGTCTCACAGATACGCAGTATTTT. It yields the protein CASSQSTSLTDTQYF.

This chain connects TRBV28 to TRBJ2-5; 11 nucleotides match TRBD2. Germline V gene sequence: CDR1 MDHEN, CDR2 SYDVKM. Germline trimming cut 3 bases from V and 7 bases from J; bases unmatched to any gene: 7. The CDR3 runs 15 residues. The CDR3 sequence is CASSFLAGGQGTQYF. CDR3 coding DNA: TGTGCCAGCAGTTTTTTAGCGGGGGGGCAGGGGACCCAGTACTTC.

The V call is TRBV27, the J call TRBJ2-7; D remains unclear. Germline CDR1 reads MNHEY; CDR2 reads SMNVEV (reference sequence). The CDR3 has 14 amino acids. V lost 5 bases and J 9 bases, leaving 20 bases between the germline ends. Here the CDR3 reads CASSQTRATSGQYF. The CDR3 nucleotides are TGTGCCAGCAGTCAGACCCGGGCCACCTCGGGGCAGTACTTC.

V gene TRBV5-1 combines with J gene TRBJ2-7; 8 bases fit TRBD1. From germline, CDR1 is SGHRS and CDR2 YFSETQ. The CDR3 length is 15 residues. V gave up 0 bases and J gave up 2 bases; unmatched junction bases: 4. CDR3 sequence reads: CASSLVPTGAYEQYF. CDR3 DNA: TGCGCCAGCAGCTTGGTCCCGACAGGGGCCTACGAGCAGTACTTC. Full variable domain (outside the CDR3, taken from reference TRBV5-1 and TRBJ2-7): KAGVTQTPRYLIKTRGQQVTLSCSPISGHRSVSWYQQTPGQGLQFLFEYFSETQRNKGNFPGRFSGRQFSNSRSEMNVSTLELGDSALYLCASSLVPTGAYEQYFGPGTRLTVT.

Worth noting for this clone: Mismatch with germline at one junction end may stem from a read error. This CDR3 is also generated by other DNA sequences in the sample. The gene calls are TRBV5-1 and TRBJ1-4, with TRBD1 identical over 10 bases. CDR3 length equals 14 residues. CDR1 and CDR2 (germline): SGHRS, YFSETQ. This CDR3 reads CASSLGQGREKLFF. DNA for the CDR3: TGCGCCAGCAGTTTGGGACAGGGGAGAGAAAAACTGTTTTTT.

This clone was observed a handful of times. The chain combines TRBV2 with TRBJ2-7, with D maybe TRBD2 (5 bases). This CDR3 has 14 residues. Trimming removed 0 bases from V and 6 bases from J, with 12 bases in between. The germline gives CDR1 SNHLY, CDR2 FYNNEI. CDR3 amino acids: CASSEAPGSGEQYF. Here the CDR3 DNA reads TGTGCCAGCAGTGAAGCCCCCGGAAGCGGCGAGCAGTACTTC.

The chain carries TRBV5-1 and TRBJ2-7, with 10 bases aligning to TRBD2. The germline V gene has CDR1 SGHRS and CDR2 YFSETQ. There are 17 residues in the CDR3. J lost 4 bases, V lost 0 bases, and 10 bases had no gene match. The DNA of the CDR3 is TGCGCCAGCAGCTTGGGTTCGAGTAGCGGGGGGATATACGAGCAGTACTTC. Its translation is CASSLGSSSGGIYEQYF.

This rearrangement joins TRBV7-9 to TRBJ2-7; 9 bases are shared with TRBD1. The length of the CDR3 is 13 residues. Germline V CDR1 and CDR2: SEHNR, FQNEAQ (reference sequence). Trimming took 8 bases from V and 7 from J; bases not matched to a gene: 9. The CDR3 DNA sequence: TGTGCCAGCCGTCTTACGACAGGGGGAGAGCAGTACTTC. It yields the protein CASRLTTGGEQYF.

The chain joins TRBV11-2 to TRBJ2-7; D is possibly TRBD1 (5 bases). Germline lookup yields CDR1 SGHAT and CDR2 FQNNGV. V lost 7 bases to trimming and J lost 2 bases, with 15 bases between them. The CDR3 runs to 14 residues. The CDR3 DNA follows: TGTGCCAGCATCCTAGGGGTGGGGCCCTACGAGCAGTACTTC. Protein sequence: CASILGVGPYEQYF.

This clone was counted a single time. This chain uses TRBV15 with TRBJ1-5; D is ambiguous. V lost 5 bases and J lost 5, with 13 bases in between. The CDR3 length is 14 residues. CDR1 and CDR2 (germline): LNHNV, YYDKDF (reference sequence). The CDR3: CATSAQVRDQPQHF. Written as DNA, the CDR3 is TGTGCCACCAGCGCCCAGGTCCGAGATCAGCCCCAGCATTTT.

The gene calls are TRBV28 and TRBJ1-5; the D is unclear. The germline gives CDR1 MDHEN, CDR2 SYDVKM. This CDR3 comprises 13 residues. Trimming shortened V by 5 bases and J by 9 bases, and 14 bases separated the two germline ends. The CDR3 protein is CASSPPDLRPQHF. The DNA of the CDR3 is TGTGCCAGCAGTCCTCCGGACCTTCGGCCCCAGCATTTT.

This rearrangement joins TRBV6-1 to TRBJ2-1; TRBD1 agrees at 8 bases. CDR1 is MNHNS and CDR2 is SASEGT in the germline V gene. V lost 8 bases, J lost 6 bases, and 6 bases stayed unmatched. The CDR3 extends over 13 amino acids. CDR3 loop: CASRGQGSNEQFF. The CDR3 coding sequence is TGTGCCAGCCGCGGACAGGGTAGCAATGAGCAGTTCTTC.

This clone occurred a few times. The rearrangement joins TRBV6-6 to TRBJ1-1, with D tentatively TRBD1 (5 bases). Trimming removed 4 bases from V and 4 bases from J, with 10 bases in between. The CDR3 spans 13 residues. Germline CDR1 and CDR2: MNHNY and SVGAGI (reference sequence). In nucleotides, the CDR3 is TGTGCCAGCAGTTTCCAGGGAGGCACTGAAGCTTTCTTT. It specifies CASSFQGGTEAFF.

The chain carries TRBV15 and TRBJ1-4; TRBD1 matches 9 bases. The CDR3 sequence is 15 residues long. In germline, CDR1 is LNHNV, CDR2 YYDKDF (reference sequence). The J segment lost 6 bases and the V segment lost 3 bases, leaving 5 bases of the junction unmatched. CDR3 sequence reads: CATSRWDREDEKLFF. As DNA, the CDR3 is TGTGCCACCAGCAGGTGGGACAGGGAAGATGAAAAACTGTTTTTT.

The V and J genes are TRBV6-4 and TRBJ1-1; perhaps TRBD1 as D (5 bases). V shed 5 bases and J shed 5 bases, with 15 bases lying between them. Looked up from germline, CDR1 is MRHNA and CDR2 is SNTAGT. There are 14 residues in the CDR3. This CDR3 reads CASSHGGEGTEAFF. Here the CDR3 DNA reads TGTGCCAGCAGTCACGGAGGAGAGGGGACTGAAGCTTTCTTT.

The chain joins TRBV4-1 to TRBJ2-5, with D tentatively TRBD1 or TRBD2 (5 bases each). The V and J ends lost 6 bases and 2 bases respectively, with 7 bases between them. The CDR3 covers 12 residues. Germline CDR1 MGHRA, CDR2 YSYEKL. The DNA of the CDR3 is TGCGCCAGCAGGGGGGTTCAAGAGACCCAGTACTTC. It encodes CASRGVQETQYF.

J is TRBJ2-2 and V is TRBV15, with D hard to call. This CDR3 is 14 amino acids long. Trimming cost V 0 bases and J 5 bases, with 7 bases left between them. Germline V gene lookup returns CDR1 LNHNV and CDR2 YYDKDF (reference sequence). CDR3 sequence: CATSRDAVTGELFF. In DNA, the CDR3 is TGTGCCACCAGCAGAGATGCGGTTACCGGGGAGCTGTTTTTT.

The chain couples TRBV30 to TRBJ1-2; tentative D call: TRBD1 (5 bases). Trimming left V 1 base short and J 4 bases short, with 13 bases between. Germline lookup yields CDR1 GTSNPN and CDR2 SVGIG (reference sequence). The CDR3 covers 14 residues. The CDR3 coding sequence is TGTGCCTGGAGTGCGGGCGCCAGGGCCTATGGCTACACCTTC. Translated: CAWSAGARAYGYTF. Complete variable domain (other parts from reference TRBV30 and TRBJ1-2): SQTIHQWPATLVQPVGSPLSLECTVEGTSNPNLYWYRQAAGRGLQLLFYSVGIGQISSEVPQNLSASRPQDRQFILSSKKLLLSDSGFYLCAWSAGARAYGYTFGSGTRLTVV.

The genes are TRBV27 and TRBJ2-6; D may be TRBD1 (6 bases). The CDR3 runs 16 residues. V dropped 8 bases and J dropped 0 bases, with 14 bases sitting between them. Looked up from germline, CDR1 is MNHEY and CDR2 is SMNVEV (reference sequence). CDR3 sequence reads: CASGRGQTSGANVLTF. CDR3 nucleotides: TGTGCCAGCGGGAGAGGACAGACCTCTGGGGCCAACGTCCTGACTTTC.

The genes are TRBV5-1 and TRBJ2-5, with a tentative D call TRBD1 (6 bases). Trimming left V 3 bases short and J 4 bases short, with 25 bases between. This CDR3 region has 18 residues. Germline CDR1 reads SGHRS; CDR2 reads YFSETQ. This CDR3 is CASSSSLGQTLAPETQYF. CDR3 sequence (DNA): TGCGCCAGCAGCTCCTCCCTAGGACAGACCCTCGCCCCAGAGACCCAGTACTTC.

The CDR3 loop is CASGSGGTYEQYF. For the CDR3, the DNA is TGTGCCAGCGGGTCGGGGGGAACCTACGAGCAGTACTTC. The genes are TRBV7-9 and TRBJ2-7, with TRBD2 identical over 7 bases. The CDR3 length is 13 residues. The junction had 6 bases not matched to a gene; V was cut back by 8 bases and J by 2 bases. Germline V gives CDR1 SEHNR, CDR2 FQNEAQ (reference sequence).

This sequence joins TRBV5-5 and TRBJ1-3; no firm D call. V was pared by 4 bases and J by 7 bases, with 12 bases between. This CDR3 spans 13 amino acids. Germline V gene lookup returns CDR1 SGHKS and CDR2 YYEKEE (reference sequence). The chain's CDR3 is CASSRDPANTIYF. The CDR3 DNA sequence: TGTGCCAGCAGCCGTGACCCTGCTAACACCATATATTTT.

CDR3 nucleotides: TGTGCCAGCAGTTGGCCCTACGAGCAGTACTTC. Translated, it gives CASSWPYEQYF. The V and J genes are TRBV27 and TRBJ2-7, with unresolved D. The CDR3 has 11 amino acids. The V gene's germline CDR1 is MNHEY and CDR2 SMNVEV (reference sequence). V dropped 4 bases and J dropped 2 bases, with 3 bases sitting between them.